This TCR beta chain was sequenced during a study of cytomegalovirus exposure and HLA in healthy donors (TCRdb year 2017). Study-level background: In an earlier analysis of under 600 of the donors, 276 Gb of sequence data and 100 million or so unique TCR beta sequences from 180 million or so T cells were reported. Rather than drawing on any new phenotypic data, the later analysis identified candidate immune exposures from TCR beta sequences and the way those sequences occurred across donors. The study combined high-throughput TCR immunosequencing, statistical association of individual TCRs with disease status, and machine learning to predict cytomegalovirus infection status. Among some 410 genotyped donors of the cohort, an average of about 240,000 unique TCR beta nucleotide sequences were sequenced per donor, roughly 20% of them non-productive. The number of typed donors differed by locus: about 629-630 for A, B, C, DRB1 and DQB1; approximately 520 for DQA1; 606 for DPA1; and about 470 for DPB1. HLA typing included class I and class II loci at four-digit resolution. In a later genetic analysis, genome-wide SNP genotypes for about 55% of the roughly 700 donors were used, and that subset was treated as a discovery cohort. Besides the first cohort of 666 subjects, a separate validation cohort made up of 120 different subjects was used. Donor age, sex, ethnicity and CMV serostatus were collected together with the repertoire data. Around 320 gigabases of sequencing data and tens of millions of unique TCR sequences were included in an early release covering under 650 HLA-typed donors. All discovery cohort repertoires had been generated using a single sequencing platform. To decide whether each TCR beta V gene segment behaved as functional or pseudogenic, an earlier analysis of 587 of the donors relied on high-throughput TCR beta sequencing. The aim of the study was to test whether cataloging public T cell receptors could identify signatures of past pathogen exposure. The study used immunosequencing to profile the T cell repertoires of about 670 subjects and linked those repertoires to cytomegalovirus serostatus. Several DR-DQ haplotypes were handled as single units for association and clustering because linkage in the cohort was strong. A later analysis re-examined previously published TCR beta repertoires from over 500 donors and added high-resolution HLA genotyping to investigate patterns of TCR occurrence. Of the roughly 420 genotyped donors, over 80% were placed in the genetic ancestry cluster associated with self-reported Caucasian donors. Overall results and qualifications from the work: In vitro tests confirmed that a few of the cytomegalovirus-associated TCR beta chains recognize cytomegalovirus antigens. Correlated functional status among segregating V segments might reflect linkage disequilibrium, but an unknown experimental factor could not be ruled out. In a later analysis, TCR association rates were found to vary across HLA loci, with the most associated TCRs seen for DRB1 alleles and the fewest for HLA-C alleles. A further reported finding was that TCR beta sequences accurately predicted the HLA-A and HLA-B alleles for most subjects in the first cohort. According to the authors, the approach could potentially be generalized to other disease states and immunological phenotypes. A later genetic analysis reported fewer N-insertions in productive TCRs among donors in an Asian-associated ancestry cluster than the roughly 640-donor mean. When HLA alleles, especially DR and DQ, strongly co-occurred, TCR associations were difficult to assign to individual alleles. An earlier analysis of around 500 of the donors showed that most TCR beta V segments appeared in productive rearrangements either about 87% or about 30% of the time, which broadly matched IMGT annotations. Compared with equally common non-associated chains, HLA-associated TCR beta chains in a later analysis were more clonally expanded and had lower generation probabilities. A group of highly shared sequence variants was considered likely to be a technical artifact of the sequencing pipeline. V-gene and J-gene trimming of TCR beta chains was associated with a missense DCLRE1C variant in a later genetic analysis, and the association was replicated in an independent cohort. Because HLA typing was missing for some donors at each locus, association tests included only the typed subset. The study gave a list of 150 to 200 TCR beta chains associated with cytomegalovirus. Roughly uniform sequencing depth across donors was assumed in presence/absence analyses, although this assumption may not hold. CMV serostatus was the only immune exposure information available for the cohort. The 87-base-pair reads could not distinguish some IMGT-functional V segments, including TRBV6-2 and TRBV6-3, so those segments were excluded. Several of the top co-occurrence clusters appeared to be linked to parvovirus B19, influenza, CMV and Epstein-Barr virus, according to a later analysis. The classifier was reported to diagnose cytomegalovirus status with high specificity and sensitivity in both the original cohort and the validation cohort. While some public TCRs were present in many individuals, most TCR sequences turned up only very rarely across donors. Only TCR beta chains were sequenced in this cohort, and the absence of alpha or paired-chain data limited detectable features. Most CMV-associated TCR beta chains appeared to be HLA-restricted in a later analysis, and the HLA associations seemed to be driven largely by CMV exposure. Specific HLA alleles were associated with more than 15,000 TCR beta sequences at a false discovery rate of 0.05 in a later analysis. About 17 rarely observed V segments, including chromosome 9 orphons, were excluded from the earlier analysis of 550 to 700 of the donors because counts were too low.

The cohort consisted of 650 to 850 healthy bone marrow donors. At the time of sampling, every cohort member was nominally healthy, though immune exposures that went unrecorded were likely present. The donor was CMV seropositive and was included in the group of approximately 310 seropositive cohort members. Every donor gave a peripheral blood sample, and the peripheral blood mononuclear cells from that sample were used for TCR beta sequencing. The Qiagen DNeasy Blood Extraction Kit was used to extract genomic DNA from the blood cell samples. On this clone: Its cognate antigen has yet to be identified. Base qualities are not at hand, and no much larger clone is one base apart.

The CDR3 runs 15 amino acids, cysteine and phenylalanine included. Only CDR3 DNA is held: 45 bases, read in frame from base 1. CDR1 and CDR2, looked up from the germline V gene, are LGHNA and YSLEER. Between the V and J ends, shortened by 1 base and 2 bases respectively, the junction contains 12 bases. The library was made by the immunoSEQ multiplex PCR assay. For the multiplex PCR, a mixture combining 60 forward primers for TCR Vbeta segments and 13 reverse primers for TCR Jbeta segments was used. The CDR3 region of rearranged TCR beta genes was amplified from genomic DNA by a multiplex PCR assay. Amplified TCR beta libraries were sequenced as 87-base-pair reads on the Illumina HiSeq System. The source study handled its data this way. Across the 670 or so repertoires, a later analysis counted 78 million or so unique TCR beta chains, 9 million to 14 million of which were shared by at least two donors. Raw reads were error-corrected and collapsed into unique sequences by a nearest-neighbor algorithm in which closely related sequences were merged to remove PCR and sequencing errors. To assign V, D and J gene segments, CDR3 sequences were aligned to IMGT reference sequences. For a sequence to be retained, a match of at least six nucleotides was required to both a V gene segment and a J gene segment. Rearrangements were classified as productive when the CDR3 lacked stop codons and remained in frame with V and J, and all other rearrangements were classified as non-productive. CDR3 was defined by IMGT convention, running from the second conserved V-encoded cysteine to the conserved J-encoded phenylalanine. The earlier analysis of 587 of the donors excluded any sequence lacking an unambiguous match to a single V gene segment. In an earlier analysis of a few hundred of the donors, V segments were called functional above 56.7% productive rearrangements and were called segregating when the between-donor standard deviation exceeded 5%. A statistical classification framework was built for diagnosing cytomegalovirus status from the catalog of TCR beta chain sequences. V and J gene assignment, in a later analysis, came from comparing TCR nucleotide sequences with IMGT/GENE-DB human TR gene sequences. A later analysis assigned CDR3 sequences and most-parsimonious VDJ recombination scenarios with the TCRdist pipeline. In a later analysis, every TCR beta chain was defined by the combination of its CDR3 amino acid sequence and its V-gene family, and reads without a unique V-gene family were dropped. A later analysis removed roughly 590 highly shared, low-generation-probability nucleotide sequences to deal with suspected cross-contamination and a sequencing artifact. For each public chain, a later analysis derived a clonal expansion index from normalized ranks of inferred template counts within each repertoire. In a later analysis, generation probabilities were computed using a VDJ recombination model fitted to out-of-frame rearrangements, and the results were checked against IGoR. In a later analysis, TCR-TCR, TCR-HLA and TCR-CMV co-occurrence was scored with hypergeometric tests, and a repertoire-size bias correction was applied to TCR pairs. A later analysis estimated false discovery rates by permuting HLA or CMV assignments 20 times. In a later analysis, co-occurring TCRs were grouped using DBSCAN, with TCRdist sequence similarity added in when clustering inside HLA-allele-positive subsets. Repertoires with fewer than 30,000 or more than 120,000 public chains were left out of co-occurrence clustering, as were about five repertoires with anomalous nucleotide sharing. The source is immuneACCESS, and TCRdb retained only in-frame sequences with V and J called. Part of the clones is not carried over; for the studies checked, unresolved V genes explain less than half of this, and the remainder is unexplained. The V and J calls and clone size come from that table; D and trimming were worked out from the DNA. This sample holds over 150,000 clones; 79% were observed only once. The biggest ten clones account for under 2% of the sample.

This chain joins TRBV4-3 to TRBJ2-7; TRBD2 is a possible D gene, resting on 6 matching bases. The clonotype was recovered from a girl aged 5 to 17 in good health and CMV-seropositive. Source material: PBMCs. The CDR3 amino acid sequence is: CASSQARGIAYEQYF. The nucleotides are TGCGCCAGCAGCCAAGCCCGGGGGATCGCCTACGAGCAGTACTTC.